A single sample gave rise to the 20 T cell receptor beta chains below, sequenced in a study. TCRdb used MiXCR to reprocess the RT-PCR reads, holding one entry per CDR3 protein. The table records almost 700,000 distinct CDR3 sequences, approximately 15% of them present only once. The sequenced sample consisted of memory CD4+ T cells from blood. Receptor source: a female donor in good health, serving as a healthy control.

As regards this clonotype: Given a much more abundant clone one base away, this may be a read error. V usage is TRBV20-1 and J usage is TRBJ2-4; 7 nucleotides line up with TRBD2. The V gene end was trimmed by 6 bases and the J gene end by 6 bases; junction bases not matched to a gene: 20. The germline V gene has CDR1 DFQATT and CDR2 SNEGSKA (reference sequence). The CDR3 has 17 amino acids. CDR3 in amino acids: CSAPTRLGTNLGNIQYF. CDR3 coding DNA: TGCAGTGCCCCTACCCGGCTGGGGACTAATCTCGGAAACATTCAGTACTTC.

V and J are TRBV5-1 and TRBJ1-1; no clear D gene. Germline CDR1 and CDR2: SGHRS and YFSETQ. V gave up 2 bases and J gave up 4 bases, with 15 bases separating them. The CDR3 is 15 residues long. The CDR3 loop is CASSLFGESGTEAFF. The CDR3 nucleotides read TGCGCCAGCAGCTTATTCGGGGAAAGTGGCACTGAAGCTTTCTTT.

The V gene is TRBV7-6, the J gene TRBJ1-6; 9 nucleotides match TRBD1. The germline V gene has CDR1 SGHVS and CDR2 FNYEAQ. The CDR3 is 14 residues long. V was pared by 1 base and J by 10 bases, with 2 bases of the junction left unmatched. The CDR3 DNA reads as TGTGCCAGCAGCTTAGTTACAGGGGGCTCACCCCTCCACTTT. Encoded protein: CASSLVTGGSPLHF.

The chain recombines TRBV11-3 with TRBJ1-1; no clear D. CDR1 is SGHNT and CDR2 is YENEEA in the germline V gene. This CDR3 contains 14 residues. Trimming left V 5 bases short and J 1 base short, with 11 bases between. CDR3 in DNA: TGTGCCAGCAGCACCGCCGGAGGGAACACTGAAGCTTTCTTT. Its translation is CASSTAGGNTEAFF.

This chain uses TRBV5-6 with TRBJ1-1; D is unclear. Trimming left V 1 base short and J 7 bases short, with 11 bases between. The CDR3 length is 13 residues. The germline CDR1 and CDR2 sequences are SGHDT and YYEEEE. The CDR3 loop reads CASSLSMGSEAFF. For the CDR3, the DNA is TGTGCCAGCAGCTTGTCTATGGGGAGTGAAGCTTTCTTT.

This clonotype showed up just a few times. This rearrangement joins TRBV6-6 to TRBJ1-3, with 7 bases identical to TRBD1. V shed 0 bases, J shed 4 bases, and the junction held 6 bases outside the gene matches. The CDR3 sequence is 16 residues long. Germline values: CDR1 MNHNY, CDR2 SVGAGI (reference sequence). For the CDR3, the DNA is TGTGCCAGCAGTTACTCGAGGGACAGTTTAGGAAACACCATATATTTT. Protein product: CASSYSRDSLGNTIYF.

The rearrangement links TRBV5-1 to TRBJ2-3, with unresolved D. V was shortened by 0 bases and J by 2 bases, with 13 bases between the two germline ends. The CDR3 is 16 residues long. Germline lookup yields CDR1 SGHRS and CDR2 YFSETQ. Here the CDR3 reads CASSLAHGSYTDTQYF. The CDR3 bases are TGCGCCAGCAGCTTGGCCCATGGTTCATACACAGATACGCAGTATTTT.

This clonotype has more than one count but fewer than ten. The gene calls are TRBV10-3 and TRBJ1-2; D not resolved. This CDR3 spans 13 amino acids. CDR1 and CDR2 (germline): ENHRY, SYGVKD. V lost 7 bases and J 4 bases, leaving 13 bases between the germline ends. The CDR3 region has the DNA TGTGCCATCACTGCGACGGGAGTCTATGGCTACACCTTC. Its protein is CAITATGVYGYTF.

This chain connects TRBV7-2 to TRBJ2-7; D possibly matches TRBD1 or TRBD2 (5 bases each). This CDR3 region has 15 residues. From germline, CDR1 is SGHTA and CDR2 FQGNSA. Trimming shortened V by 6 bases and J by 1 base, and 16 bases separated the two germline ends. The CDR3 DNA is TGTGCCAGCAGTACTATTCGGGACGGATCCTACGAGCAGTACTTC. Protein product: CASSTIRDGSYEQYF.

This clonotype appeared many times. The chain recombines TRBV12-3 or TRBV12-4 with TRBJ2-7; D call uncertain. The V gene lost 5 bases and the J gene lost 2 bases, with 13 bases spanning the gap. This CDR3 has 14 amino acids. CDR3 protein: CASSRSWFTYEQYF. The CDR3 nucleotides read TGTGCCAGCAGTCGCTCCTGGTTTACCTACGAGCAGTACTTC.

V is TRBV28 and J is TRBJ2-1, with 8 bases matching TRBD1. V shed 3 bases and J 6 bases; nucleotides not matched to a gene: 4. This CDR3 spans 14 amino acids. The germline V gene has CDR1 MDHEN and CDR2 SYDVKM. The DNA for the CDR3 is TGTGCCAGCAGTTTCGGGACAGGCCCCAATGAGCAGTTCTTC. It yields the protein CASSFGTGPNEQFF.

This clonotype has a handful of counts. This chain connects TRBV6-5 to TRBJ1-3, with D possibly TRBD1 on 6 matching bases. V lost 1 base, J lost 0 bases, and 7 bases lay in between. Germline-derived CDR1 and CDR2 are MNHEY and SVGAGI. CDR3 length: 15 residues. The CDR3: CASSYLQGSGNTIYF. As DNA, the CDR3 is TGTGCCAGCAGTTACTTACAGGGCTCTGGAAACACCATATATTTT.

V and J are TRBV3-1 and TRBJ1-6; D remains ambiguous. The CDR3 is 13 residues long. Trimming removed 0 bases at V and 9 bases at J, with 6 bases between. Germline V gene sequence: CDR1 LGHDT, CDR2 YNNKEL (reference sequence). CDR3 coding DNA: TGTGCCAGCAGCCAAGAAGTGCGTTCACCCCTCCACTTT. Its protein is CASSQEVRSPLHF.

This sequence joins TRBV7-9 and TRBJ1-6, with 8 positions matching TRBD1. CDR3 size: 14 residues. V lost 4 bases, J lost 10 bases, and 6 bases stayed unmatched. Germline V gene lookup returns CDR1 SEHNR and CDR2 FQNEAQ (reference sequence). The CDR3 here is CASSSGQGLSPLHF. CDR3 DNA sequence: TGTGCCAGCAGCTCTGGACAGGGTTTATCACCCCTCCACTTT.

The DNA of the CDR3 is TGTGCCAGCAGCTTAGTAGGGACTAGCGGGAGCCCCTCCTACAATGAGCAGTTCTTC. It is translated as CASSLVGTSGSPSYNEQFF. The rearrangement joins TRBV7-2 to TRBJ2-1, with 14 bases lining up with TRBD2. The CDR3 sequence is 19 residues long. CDR1 is SGHTA and CDR2 is FQGNSA in the germline V gene. V was pared by 1 base and J by 0 bases, with 5 bases of the junction left unmatched. Full variable domain (outside the CDR3, taken from reference TRBV7-2 and TRBJ2-1): GAGVSQSPSNKVTEKGKDVELRCDPISGHTALYWYRQSLGQGLEFLIYFQGNSAPDKSGLPSDRFSAERTGGSVSTLTIQRTQQEDSAVYLCASSLVGTSGSPSYNEQFFGPGTRLTVL.

V gene TRBV6-2 or TRBV6-3 combines with J gene TRBJ1-2, with TRBD1 as a possible D gene (5 bases). This CDR3 has 14 residues. The germline gives CDR1 MNHEY, CDR2 SVGEGT. Trimming pared 6 bases from V and 0 bases from J, leaving 11 bases between. The CDR3 sequence is CASRRDGTNYGYTF. The CDR3 bases are TGTGCCAGCAGGAGGGACGGGACTAACTATGGCTACACCTTC.

This sequence joins TRBV7-2 and TRBJ2-7, with 12 positions matching TRBD2. Per germline, CDR1 SGHTA and CDR2 FQGNSA. This CDR3 region has 16 residues. Losses at the gene ends were 4 bases for V and 0 bases for J; bases not matched to a gene: 4. CDR3: CASSYTTSGSSYEQYF. The CDR3 nucleotides read TGTGCCAGCAGCTACACGACTAGCGGGAGCTCCTACGAGCAGTACTTC. Combining the CDR3 with reference TRBV7-2 and TRBJ2-7 gives the whole variable domain GAGVSQSPSNKVTEKGKDVELRCDPISGHTALYWYRQSLGQGLEFLIYFQGNSAPDKSGLPSDRFSAERTGGSVSTLTIQRTQQEDSAVYLCASSYTTSGSSYEQYFGPGTRLTVT.

This clonotype was counted between two and nine times. The chain couples TRBV20-1 to TRBJ1-2, with D possibly TRBD1 on 6 matching bases. The V gene's germline CDR1 is DFQATT and CDR2 SNEGSKA (reference sequence). CDR3 size: 12 residues. The CDR3 coding sequence is TGCATCTACGTGGGGGGCAAGGATGGCTACACCTTC. It codes for CIYVGGKDGYTF.

This clonotype has a count of ten or more. The V gene is TRBV7-3, the J gene TRBJ2-3, with 8 bases matching TRBD2. The CDR3 is 16 residues long. The germline V gene has CDR1 SGHTA and CDR2 FQGTGA. Losses at the gene ends were 3 bases for V and 1 base for J; bases not matched to a gene: 6. DNA of the CDR3: TGTGCCAGCAGCTTGAGCGGGGGAGGTGGCACAGATACGCAGTATTTT. Its protein product is CASSLSGGGGTDTQYF.

V and J are TRBV10-3 and TRBJ2-3; D remains unclear. V gave up 5 bases and J gave up 1 base, with 13 bases separating them. Germline CDR1 is ENHRY and CDR2 is SYGVKD. The CDR3 has 15 amino acids. The CDR3 nucleotides are TGTGCCATCAGTCGGGCCTCAACGGGCACAGATACGCAGTATTTT. Translation: CAISRASTGTDTQYF.